These 10 T cell receptor beta chains came from one sample sequenced in a study of beta chain features in type 1 diabetes. Broader study findings: Shorter TCRB CDR3s, moderately but significantly so, marked every one of the four CD4+ subsets in Type 1 diabetes patients.

cDNA synthesis used the whole RNA isolate, giving expressed TCRB sequences. Repertoires were generated with immunoSEQ multiplex PCR, while TCRdb's copy carries only in-frame clones and drops some. Of 130,000 or so clones listed, roughly 17% were seen once; the top ten hold 2% to 3%. No antigens are known for them. The sample consisted of central memory CD4+ T cells from blood. The source of these receptors is a man younger than 35 with type 1 diabetes.

This clone has more than one count but fewer than ten. The V gene is TRBV10-1, the J gene TRBJ2-1, with D unresolved. This CDR3 comprises 11 residues. Trimming left V 3 bases short and J 10 bases short, with 7 bases between. The germline CDR1 and CDR2 sequences are WNHNN and SYGVQD (reference sequence). In nucleotides, the CDR3 is TGCGCCAGCAGTGACCTGGGGGAGCAGTTCTTC. Translation: CASSDLGEQFF.

The chain combines TRBV11-2 with TRBJ2-5; 7 bases are a match to TRBD2. Germline V gives CDR1 SGHAT, CDR2 FQNNGV. The CDR3 consists of 13 residues. V lost 8 bases, J lost 5 bases, and 8 bases stayed unmatched. The CDR3 spells CASGWTRLETQYF. As DNA, the CDR3 is TGTGCCAGCGGTTGGACTAGACTGGAGACCCAGTACTTC.

This chain links TRBV18 with TRBJ2-7; 7 bases are a match to TRBD2. Losses at the gene ends were 3 bases for V and 6 bases for J; bases not matched to a gene: 14. The CDR3 spans 16 residues. Germline assignment: CDR1 KGHSH and CDR2 LQKENI. CDR3 in DNA: TGTGCCAGCTCACCCCCGGGACTATTGGGTTCCGGCGAGCAGTACTTC. Translating it yields CASSPPGLLGSGEQYF.

This chain links TRBV18 with TRBJ2-1, with D perhaps TRBD2 (6 bases). The CDR3 spans 14 residues. V was pared by 1 base and J by 7 bases, with 11 bases between. Germline CDR1 is KGHSH and CDR2 is LQKENI. The CDR3 spells CASSPRASENEQFF. In DNA, the CDR3 is TGTGCCAGCTCACCACGGGCTAGCGAAAATGAGCAGTTCTTC.

There are a few counts of this clone. The V and J genes are TRBV15 and TRBJ1-2; no clear D gene. Germline lookup yields CDR1 LNHNV and CDR2 YYDKDF (reference sequence). Deletions cut 1 base from V and 4 bases from J, with 16 bases between. The CDR3 runs 16 residues. The DNA for the CDR3 is TGTGCCACCAGCAGAGGGGCTGAGTACTCTGGCTATGGCTACACCTTC. Protein product: CATSRGAEYSGYGYTF.

The V call is TRBV30, the J call TRBJ2-3; 11 bases align to TRBD2. V dropped 3 bases and J dropped 6; count of bases not matched to a gene: 8. The length of the CDR3 is 15 residues. Germline CDR1 GTSNPN, CDR2 SVGIG (reference sequence). CDR3 region: CAWRGLAGGPDTQYF. CDR3 sequence (DNA): TGTGCCTGGAGAGGGTTAGCGGGAGGGCCTGATACGCAGTATTTT. The full variable domain, with the rest looked up from reference TRBV30 and TRBJ2-3, is SQTIHQWPATLVQPVGSPLSLECTVEGTSNPNLYWYRQAAGRGLQLLFYSVGIGQISSEVPQNLSASRPQDRQFILSSKKLLLSDSGFYLCAWRGLAGGPDTQYFGPGTRLTVL.

A word on this clone: Given a far larger clone just one base away, this is likely a sequencing read error. V is TRBV29-1 and J is TRBJ2-1; a possible D gene is TRBD2 (6 bases). The ends were cut back, 6 bases at V and 2 bases at J, with 14 bases in the middle. The V gene's germline CDR1 is SQVTM and CDR2 ANQGSEA. The CDR3 contains 14 residues. The CDR3 spells CSVKAREAYNEQFF. The CDR3 DNA reads TGCAGCGTAAAAGCCAGGGAGGCCTACAATGAGCAGTTCTTC.

The chain uses TRBV29-1 and TRBJ2-3, with 9 bases identical to TRBD2. The CDR3 extends over 13 amino acids. Per the germline V gene, CDR1 is SQVTM and CDR2 is ANQGSEA. The J segment lost 0 bases and the V segment lost 6 bases, leaving 1 base of the junction unmatched. DNA of the CDR3: TGCAGCGTGAGCGGGGGGAGCACAGATACGCAGTATTTT. It encodes CSVSGGSTDTQYF.

A remark on this clone: A much larger clone differs by one base, so this may be a read error. This chain links TRBV15 with TRBJ2-6, with D uncertain. The V gene lost 4 bases and the J gene lost 0 bases, with 10 bases spanning the gap. The CDR3 runs 16 residues. Germline V gene sequence: CDR1 LNHNV, CDR2 YYDKDF (reference sequence). CDR3 bases: TGTGCCACCAGCATTTTGAGCCGCTCTGGGGCCAACGTCCTGACTTTC. Protein sequence: CATSILSRSGANVLTF.

This chain connects TRBV11-2 to TRBJ2-3; TRBD2 agrees at 10 bases. Per the germline V gene, CDR1 is SGHAT and CDR2 is FQNNGV. The CDR3 runs 17 residues. Losses at the gene ends were 2 bases for V and 4 bases for J; bases not matched to a gene: 9. As DNA, the CDR3 is TGTGCCAGCAGCTTACTTAGCGGGGGGCGGCGACCAGATACGCAGTATTTT. Translation gives CASSLLSGGRRPDTQYF.